This T cell receptor beta chain was sequenced during a study of T-cell reconstitution after alpha-beta-depleted transplantation in children. The CDR3 contains 16 residues. CDR1 is SGDLS and CDR2 is YYNGEE in the germline V gene. Trimming at V came to 6 bases and at J to 5 bases, leaving 12 bases not matched to a gene. Unique molecular identifiers were incorporated when the TCRbeta library was constructed. TCRdb re-called the PCR reads with MiXCR, one entry per CDR3 protein. The profile shows a few hundred thousand distinct CDR3 sequences, 13% of them singletons. This clonotype was detected many times.

Sequenced here: PBMCs, mostly from graft donor cells, sampled 360 days after TCRalphabeta/CD19-depleted stem cell transplant. V usage is TRBV9 and J usage is TRBJ2-2, with 8 bases aligning to TRBD2. The sequence derives from a male patient younger than 18 who had a stem cell transplant for acute myeloid leukemia, so the T cells may come from the graft donor. The CDR3 DNA follows: TGTGCCAGCAAGCGGGGAGGGACTAGATCAACCGGGGAGCTGTTTTTT. Translated, it gives CASKRGGTRSTGELFF.